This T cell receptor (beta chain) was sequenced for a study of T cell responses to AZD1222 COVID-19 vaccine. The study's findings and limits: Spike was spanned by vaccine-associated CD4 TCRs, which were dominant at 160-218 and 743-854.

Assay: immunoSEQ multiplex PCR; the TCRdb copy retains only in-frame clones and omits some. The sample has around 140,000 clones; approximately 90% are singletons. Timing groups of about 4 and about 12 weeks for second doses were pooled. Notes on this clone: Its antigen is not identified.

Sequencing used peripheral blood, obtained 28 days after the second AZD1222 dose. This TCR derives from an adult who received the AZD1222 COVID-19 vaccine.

CDR3 DNA sequence: TGTGCCAGCAGCTTTACCCCGGGGGTTAGCTCCTACAATGAGCAGTTCTTC. As protein: CASSFTPGVSSYNEQFF. The rearrangement joins TRBV7-2 to TRBJ2-1, with D perhaps TRBD2 (6 bases). The CDR3 extends over 17 amino acids. Germline CDR1 reads SGHTA; CDR2 reads FQGNSA. V lost 3 bases and J lost 0, with 15 bases in between. Together with reference TRBV7-2 and TRBJ2-1, the CDR3 gives the full variable domain: GAGVSQSPSNKVTEKGKDVELRCDPISGHTALYWYRQSLGQGLEFLIYFQGNSAPDKSGLPSDRFSAERTGGSVSTLTIQRTQQEDSAVYLCASSFTPGVSSYNEQFFGPGTRLTVL.